The 19 T cell receptor beta chains presented below share a single source sample, sequenced in a study of shared clonotypes between healthy human individuals. The method was immunoSEQ multiplex PCR; TCRdb's version includes in-frame clones alone and lacks a portion of them. The repertoire includes 1.5 million to 1.9 million clones, 95% to 99% of them detected once, and roughly 0.4% sits in the top ten. Sequencing was done on a sample of naive CD4+ T cells sorted from blood. Subset specified: CD45RA+ positively selected. These receptors all stem from a young man in good health.

This sequence joins TRBV18 and TRBJ2-7, with 7 bases aligning to TRBD2. With 3 bases clipped from V and 6 bases from J, the junction kept 5 bases outside the gene matches. CDR1 and CDR2 (germline): KGHSH, LQKENI. The length of the CDR3 is 13 residues. DNA for the CDR3: TGTGCCAGCTCACCCATTAGCGGGTTCGAGCAGTACTTC. Its translation: CASSPISGFEQYF.

V is TRBV5-1 and J is TRBJ1-1; possible D gene TRBD1, 6 bases. Trimming took off 1 base at V and 5 bases at J, with 12 bases between the two ends. The CDR3 extends over 14 amino acids. CDR1 and CDR2 (germline): SGHRS, YFSETQ. CDR3 nucleotide sequence: TGCGCCAGCAGCTTGCAGGTCACAGGGACTGAAGCTTTCTTT. It encodes CASSLQVTGTEAFF.

CDR3 coding DNA: TGTGCCAGCAGCCCGACTAGCGGGAGAAACGAGCAGTACTTC. This codes for CASSPTSGRNEQYF. The chain carries TRBV6-1 and TRBJ2-7; 12 nucleotides line up with TRBD2. J gave up 5 bases and V 6 bases, and 5 bases lay outside the gene matches. Germline CDR1 is MNHNS and CDR2 is SASEGT. This CDR3 is built from 14 residues.

The sample holds one count of this clone. The chain employs TRBV5-6 and TRBJ2-5, with 7 bases fitting TRBD1. Trimming at V came to 3 bases and at J to 1 base, leaving 3 bases not matched to a gene. The CDR3 is 14 amino acids. In germline, CDR1 is SGHDT, CDR2 YYEEEE. The CDR3 DNA is TGTGCCAGCAGCTCTTACAGGGGCCAAGAGACCCAGTACTTC. Translated: CASSSYRGQETQYF.

This CDR3 reads CASSSGAGAAKNIQYF. CDR3 nucleotides: TGTGCCAGCAGCTCCGGTGCCGGTGCTGCCAAAAACATTCAGTACTTC. The chain recombines TRBV27 with TRBJ2-4; no firm D call. The CDR3 has 16 residues. The V end was cut by 6 bases, the J end by 1 base, with 16 bases between. Germline values: CDR1 MNHEY, CDR2 SMNVEV (reference sequence).

V is TRBV25-1 and J is TRBJ1-4; D uncertain. With 3 bases removed from V and 12 bases from J, the gap between germline ends came to 17 bases. The germline V gene encodes CDR1 MGHDK and CDR2 SYGVNS. This CDR3 contains 14 residues. The CDR3 is CASSDAGPGRELFF. CDR3 nucleotides: TGTGCCAGCAGTGATGCAGGTCCAGGAAGGGAACTGTTTTTT.

This chain uses TRBV4-1 with TRBJ2-1, with 9 bases that match TRBD2. The CDR3 is 16 amino acids. The V and J ends lost 5 bases and 7 bases, in that order; junction bases with no gene match: 12. CDR1 is MGHRA and CDR2 is YSYEKL in the germline V gene. CDR3 DNA: TGCGCCAGCAGCTCTCGACTAGCGGCCCCGAGTAATGAGCAGTTCTTC. Translated: CASSSRLAAPSNEQFF.

V is TRBV10-1 and J is TRBJ1-1; D is perhaps TRBD1 (5 bases). The CDR3 is made up of 13 amino acids. V was shortened by 8 bases and J by 7 bases, with 17 bases between the two germline ends. Germline CDR1 and CDR2: WNHNN and SYGVQD (reference sequence). The CDR3 region has the DNA TGCGCCAGCCATTCCCTTGGGACCGGTGAAGCTTTCTTT. Its protein product is CASHSLGTGEAFF.

The chain recombines TRBV14 with TRBJ2-3; TRBD2 might be the D (6 bases). The V and J ends lost 4 bases and 2 bases respectively, with 19 bases between them. Germline V gene sequence: CDR1 SGHDN, CDR2 FVKESK. This CDR3 has 17 amino acids. CDR3 bases: TGTGCCAGCAGCCTCCGGCGAGGAGGGACGGTCACAGATACGCAGTATTTT. Translation gives CASSLRRGGTVTDTQYF. Supplemented by reference TRBV14 and TRBJ2-3, the full variable domain reads EAGVTQFPSHSVIEKGQTVTLRCDPISGHDNLYWYRRVMGKEIKFLLHFVKESKQDESGMPNNRFLAERTGGTYSTLKVQPAELEDSGVYFCASSLRRGGTVTDTQYFGPGTRLTVL.

The gene calls are TRBV2 and TRBJ1-4; D perhaps matches TRBD1 (5 bases). The CDR3 totals 16 residues. V shed 3 bases and J shed 8 bases, with 19 bases lying between them. Germline V gives CDR1 SNHLY, CDR2 FYNNEI. CDR3 amino acids: CASSDGSGRGMEKLFF. For the CDR3, the DNA is TGTGCCAGCAGTGACGGATCAGGGCGGGGGATGGAAAAACTGTTTTTT. Combining the CDR3 with reference TRBV2 and TRBJ1-4 gives the whole variable domain EPEVTQTPSHQVTQMGQEVILRCVPISNHLYFYWYRQILGQKVEFLVSFYNNEISEKSEIFDDQFSVERPDGSNFTLKIRSTKLEDSAMYFCASSDGSGRGMEKLFFGSGTQLSVL.

Note on this clone: Other DNA sequences of this sample code for an identical CDR3. The chain uses TRBV2 and TRBJ2-7; maybe TRBD1 (6 bases). Germline CDR1 SNHLY, CDR2 FYNNEI. V was shortened by 1 base and J by 0 bases, with 7 bases between the two germline ends. This CDR3 contains 14 residues. The CDR3 region is CASSEDRVSYEQYF. Written as DNA, the CDR3 is TGTGCCAGCAGTGAAGACAGGGTCTCCTACGAGCAGTACTTC.

The rearrangement uses TRBV6-1 and TRBJ2-7, with 7 bases that match TRBD1. Germline loops: CDR1 MNHNS, CDR2 SASEGT. CDR3 size: 13 residues. Unmatched junction bases numbered 3, after V lost 4 bases and J lost 3 bases. CDR3 coding DNA: TGTGCCAGCAGTGCGGGACAGCACTACGAGCAGTACTTC. Translation gives CASSAGQHYEQYF.

The chain links TRBV7-8 to TRBJ2-7, with D hard to call. Trimming cost V 2 bases and J 0 bases, with 23 bases left between them. The CDR3 loop spans 19 amino acids. Germline-derived CDR1 and CDR2 are SGHVS and FQNEAQ. The chain's CDR3 is CASSLLFNAPELPSYEQYF. CDR3 DNA: TGTGCCAGCAGCTTACTTTTTAATGCGCCAGAATTACCCTCCTACGAGCAGTACTTC.

The chain carries TRBV4-2 and TRBJ2-3, with TRBD1 identical over 12 bases. J gave up 4 bases and V 1 base, and 3 bases lay outside the gene matches. This CDR3 spans 16 amino acids. From germline, CDR1 is LGHNA and CDR2 YNFKEQ. CDR3 DNA sequence: TGTGCCAGCAGCCAAGCCGGGACAGGGGGCGCAGATACGCAGTATTTT. This gives the protein CASSQAGTGGADTQYF.

V is TRBV15 and J is TRBJ1-1; D remains unclear. Trimming removed 0 bases at V and 1 base at J, with 9 bases between. There are 15 residues in the CDR3. In germline, CDR1 is LNHNV, CDR2 YYDKDF (reference sequence). In nucleotides, the CDR3 is TGTGCCACCAGCAGAGATGGGTCCAGGAACACTGAAGCTTTCTTT. Translation: CATSRDGSRNTEAFF.

The V call is TRBV27, the J call TRBJ1-2, with 8 bases lining up with TRBD1. J was trimmed by 0 bases and V by 5 bases; bases with no gene match: 17. This CDR3 comprises 19 residues. Germline CDR1 MNHEY, CDR2 SMNVEV (reference sequence). The CDR3 DNA reads TGTGCCAGCAGTCTCAAGTCCAGGACAGGGCTTGGGGCTAACTATGGCTACACCTTC. Translation gives CASSLKSRTGLGANYGYTF.

Concerning this clone itself: Other nucleotide sequences from this sample produce the same CDR3. The V and J genes are TRBV28 and TRBJ1-2, with D perhaps matching TRBD1 (6 bases). The CDR3 sequence is 13 residues long. With 3 bases removed from V and 8 bases from J, the gap between germline ends came to 13 bases. Germline CDR1 reads MDHEN; CDR2 reads SYDVKM. This chain's CDR3 is CASSLGAGLGYTF. The CDR3 DNA follows: TGTGCCAGCAGTTTGGGGGCAGGGCTCGGCTACACCTTC.

The chain couples TRBV19 to TRBJ2-7, with 8 nucleotides matching TRBD2. The V segment lost 8 bases and the J segment 3 bases; nucleotides outside the gene matches: 12. Germline V CDR1 and CDR2: LNHDA, SQIVND (reference sequence). The CDR3 spans 15 residues. The CDR3 coding sequence is TGTGCCAGTTCAAGCCTAGCGGGTTCTGGCTACGAGCAGTACTTC. Amino acid sequence: CASSSLAGSGYEQYF.

The chain recombines TRBV11-2 with TRBJ2-1; D is perhaps TRBD1 (7 bases). Looked up from germline, CDR1 is SGHAT and CDR2 is FQNNGV. V was cut by 5 bases and J by 1 base, with 15 bases left in between. The CDR3 runs 16 residues. The CDR3 DNA is TGTGCCAGCAGCCCTATCAGGGGGAGGTCCTACAATGAGCAGTTCTTC. Its protein is CASSPIRGRSYNEQFF. The full variable domain, its missing parts supplied by reference TRBV11-2 and TRBJ2-1, is EAGVAQSPRYKIIEKRQSVAFWCNPISGHATLYWYQQILGQGPKLLIQFQNNGVVDDSQLPKDRFSAERLKGVDSTLKIQPAKLEDSAVYLCASSPIRGRSYNEQFFGPGTRLTVL.